These 16 T cell receptor beta chains were all obtained from the same sample, sequenced in a study of shared clonotypes between healthy human individuals. TCRdb's copy holds only in-frame clones and misses some; the assay was immunoSEQ multiplex PCR. The sample has around 2,000,000 clones, about 95% seen once; the top ten hold 1% to 1.5%. CD45RO negativity and positive selection for CCR7 defined naive CD8 cells, a population that excluded terminally differentiated effector memory CD45RA+ cells. What was sequenced was naive CD8+ T cells sorted from blood. These TCRs come from a man aged 18 to 30 in good health.

As to this clone: An end of the junction does not agree with germline; a read error may underlie this. The rearrangement joins TRBV7-9 to TRBJ2-4; D perhaps matches TRBD1 (6 bases). Germline V gene sequence: CDR1 SEHNR, CDR2 FQNEAQ (reference sequence). The CDR3 totals 13 residues. This CDR3 reads CASSLGDTGPPHF. Written as DNA, the CDR3 is TGTGCCAGCAGCTTAGGCGATACAGGGCCTCCCCACTTC.

The J gene is TRBJ1-4, the V gene TRBV5-4; D ambiguous. Trimming shortened V by 4 bases and J by 6 bases, and 10 bases separated the two germline ends. The CDR3 totals 13 residues. CDR1 and CDR2 from the germline V gene are SGHNT and YYREEE (reference sequence). CDR3 nucleotide sequence: TGTGCCAGCAGCCCAAGACCTGATGAAAAACTGTTTTTT. This sequence encodes CASSPRPDEKLFF.

The chain employs TRBV6-1 and TRBJ1-6, with TRBD1 matching 9 bases. This CDR3 contains 13 residues. Unmatched junction bases numbered 4, after V lost 7 bases and J lost 9 bases. From germline, CDR1 is MNHNS and CDR2 SASEGT. The CDR3 reads CASTGTGSSPLHF. The CDR3 region has the DNA TGTGCCAGCACGGGGACAGGGTCTTCACCCCTCCACTTT.

This clone was picked up one time. The chain recombines TRBV13 with TRBJ2-2; 7 nucleotides align to TRBD2. V shed 7 bases and J 4 bases; nucleotides not matched to a gene: 6. The CDR3 has 14 amino acids. CDR1 and CDR2 from the germline V gene are PRHDT and FYEKMQ (reference sequence). The DNA of the CDR3 is TGTGCCAGCACCACTAGCGAGACCACCGGGGAGCTGTTTTTT. Translated, it gives CASTTSETTGELFF.

V usage is TRBV27 and J usage is TRBJ2-3, with 9 bases matching TRBD2. The CDR3 contains 13 residues. J lost 7 bases, V lost 2 bases, and 1 base had no gene match. Looked up from germline, CDR1 is MNHEY and CDR2 is SMNVEV (reference sequence). CDR3 nucleotides: TGTGCCAGCAGTTTAGCTAGCGGGAATACGCAGTATTTT. As protein: CASSLASGNTQYF.

This sequence joins TRBV18 and TRBJ1-2; D is ambiguous. Germline V CDR1 and CDR2: KGHSH, LQKENI. The CDR3 consists of 15 residues. The germline V and J ends were trimmed by 0 bases and 4 bases, with 12 bases remaining between them. The CDR3 DNA is TGTGCCAGCTCACCACCTCCGTCGGAAGTCTATGGCTACACCTTC. This encodes CASSPPPSEVYGYTF.

A remark on this clone: Just one base apart from a much larger clone, this may be a read error. The same CDR3 arises from other DNA sequences in this sample as well. This rearrangement joins TRBV5-8 to TRBJ2-7; D unresolved. The CDR3 spans 11 residues. V lost 2 bases to trimming and J lost 4 bases, with 4 bases between them. Germline V gene lookup returns CDR1 SGHTS and CDR2 YDEGEE. The CDR3 sequence is CASSFGYEQYF. The CDR3, as DNA: TGTGCCAGCAGCTTTGGGTACGAGCAGTACTTC. Variable domain in full (rest from reference TRBV5-8 and TRBJ2-7): EAGVTQSPTHLIKTRGQQATLRCSPISGHTSVYWYQQALGLGLQFLLWYDEGEERNRGNFPPRFSGRQFPNYSSELNVNALELEDSALYLCASSFGYEQYFGPGTRLTVT.

On this clone: Other DNA sequences in the same sample also yield this CDR3. The V gene is TRBV9, the J gene TRBJ1-1; D unclear. The CDR3 covers 14 residues. The germline V and J ends were trimmed by 0 bases and 1 base, with 7 bases remaining between them. CDR1 SGDLS and CDR2 YYNGEE come from the germline V gene. The chain's CDR3 is CASSVAEENTEAFF. In nucleotides, the CDR3 is TGTGCCAGCAGCGTAGCGGAGGAGAACACTGAAGCTTTCTTT.

CDR3 nucleotides: TGTGCCAGCAGCTTGGAAGAAGCACATTGGACCCAAAAAGCCTACGAGCAGTACTTC. Amino acids: CASSLEEAHWTQKAYEQYF. The chain uses TRBV11-2 and TRBJ2-7; D not certain. V was shortened by 3 bases and J by 2 bases, with 26 bases between the two germline ends. The CDR3 loop spans 19 amino acids. Germline lookup yields CDR1 SGHAT and CDR2 FQNNGV.

The chain carries TRBV4-3 and TRBJ2-7; 9 positions match TRBD1. The J segment lost 1 base and the V segment lost 0 bases, leaving 4 bases of the junction unmatched. Germline CDR1 reads LGHNA; CDR2 reads YSLEER. The CDR3 is 16 amino acids. The CDR3 reads CASSQDSGTGSYEQYF. The CDR3 nucleotides read TGCGCCAGCAGCCAAGATTCCGGGACAGGGTCCTACGAGCAGTACTTC.

The chain is built from TRBV7-6 and TRBJ2-7, with D uncertain. Germline-derived CDR1 and CDR2 are SGHVS and FNYEAQ. CDR3 size: 13 residues. Deletions cut 1 base from V and 1 base from J, with 5 bases between. The CDR3 DNA reads as TGTGCCAGCAGCTTAGTACAGTCCTACGAGCAGTACTTC. It is translated as CASSLVQSYEQYF.

The gene calls are TRBV11-2 and TRBJ2-7; D unresolved. The germline V gene has CDR1 SGHAT and CDR2 FQNNGV. Trimming cost V 0 bases and J 5 bases, with 14 bases left between them. This CDR3 has 15 amino acids. CDR3 in amino acids: CASSLDPGQANEQYF. CDR3 DNA: TGTGCCAGCAGCTTAGACCCCGGCCAGGCCAACGAGCAGTACTTC.

Concerning this clone itself: Other DNA sequences of this sample code for an identical CDR3. V gene TRBV6-5 combines with J gene TRBJ2-7; weak D call: TRBD1 (5 bases). This CDR3 region has 14 residues. Germline CDR1 and CDR2: MNHEY and SVGAGI. The V and J ends lost 0 bases and 3 bases respectively, with 9 bases between them. As DNA, the CDR3 is TGTGCCAGCAGTTACTCGCAGGGCCTCTACGAGCAGTACTTC. This codes for CASSYSQGLYEQYF.

The chain employs TRBV29-1 and TRBJ2-3, with TRBD1 matching over 9 bases. CDR3 length equals 16 residues. V lost 6 bases to trimming and J lost 0 bases; unmatched junction nucleotides: 10. Germline V gene data show CDR1 as SQVTM and CDR2 as ANQGSEA. DNA for the CDR3: TGCAGCGTCAACCCGGGACAGGGACCTAGCACAGATACGCAGTATTTT. Its protein is CSVNPGQGPSTDTQYF.

The chain couples TRBV10-1 to TRBJ1-3, with D tentatively TRBD1 (5 bases). Germline CDR1 is WNHNN and CDR2 is SYGVQD (reference sequence). V shed 0 bases and J shed 1 base, with 10 bases lying between them. This CDR3 region has 16 residues. CDR3: CASSESTDSSGNTIYF. The CDR3 DNA reads TGCGCCAGCAGTGAGTCGACCGACAGTTCTGGAAACACCATATATTTT.

This clone was seen only once. Other DNA sequences from this sample encode an identical CDR3 as well. The V and J genes are TRBV6-6 and TRBJ2-7; D is tentatively TRBD1 or TRBD2 (5 bases each). This CDR3 has 14 residues. The V gene's germline CDR1 is MNHNY and CDR2 SVGAGI (reference sequence). Trimming took off 0 bases at V and 3 bases at J, with 9 bases between the two ends. The CDR3 sequence: CASSYSGPDYEQYF. CDR3 sequence (DNA): TGTGCCAGCAGTTACTCGGGACCGGACTACGAGCAGTACTTC.